These T cell receptor beta chains were read from a single sample in a study of identifying expanded T cells in peripheral blood. Produced via immunoSEQ multiplex PCR; TCRdb's table is partial and in-frame only. The profile covers 85,000 to 95,000 clones, with almost 90% appearing a single time and about 4% taken by the ten largest. Material: blood. The source of these receptors is a person between 18 and 70 years old in good health. The CDR3 runs from the conserved cysteine through the conserved F or W. The D gene is left open where the match is weak. Part of the rows lack a size; the others show once, few, many or a class for expanded clones.

>few|TRBV19|TRBJ1-6|TRBD1
CASRDRGLSPLHF
TGTGCCAGCAGGGACAGGGGGCTTTCACCCCTCCACTTT
>-|TRBV9|TRBJ2-3|TRBD1
CASSHPRDRGSDTQYF
TGTGCCAGCAGCCATCCCCGGGACAGGGGATCAGATACGCAGTATTTT
>-|TRBV4-2|TRBJ1-3|TRBD1
CASSRGGQLGNTIYF
TGTGCCAGCAGCCGGGGGGGACAGCTGGGAAACACCATATATTTT
>-|TRBV30|TRBJ2-1|-
CAWTPRSTYNEQFF
TGTGCCTGGACCCCCAGATCAACCTACAATGAGCAGTTCTTC
>-|TRBV6-6|TRBJ1-1|-
CASRPVMNTEAFF
TGTGCCAGCAGACCAGTTATGAACACTGAAGCTTTCTTT
>-|TRBV19|TRBJ1-2|TRBD1
CASSIDGTAYGYTF
TGTGCCAGTAGTATTGATGGGACAGCCTATGGCTACACCTTC
>few|TRBV6-4|TRBJ2-1|TRBD2
CASSDSAGGMNEQFF
TGTGCCAGCAGTGACTCAGCGGGAGGGATGAATGAGCAGTTCTTC
>-|TRBV27|TRBJ2-2|TRBD1
CASSLGQGGTGELFF
TGTGCCAGCAGCCTGGGACAGGGAGGGACCGGGGAGCTGTTTTTT
>once|TRBV2|TRBJ2-7|TRBD1
CASSWTGDYEQYF
TGTGCCAGCAGTTGGACAGGGGACTACGAGCAGTACTTC
>-|TRBV10-3|TRBJ2-1|-
CAIERDPQRGNEQFF
TGTGCCATCGAACGGGACCCCCAGAGAGGGAATGAGCAGTTCTTC
>-|TRBV6-5|TRBJ2-6|-
CASGAESSGANVLTF
TGTGCCAGCGGAGCCGAGAGCTCTGGGGCCAACGTCCTGACTTTC
>once|TRBV5-1|TRBJ2-7|TRBD1
CASSRDRGSLPYEQYF
TGCGCCAGCAGCCGGGACAGGGGGTCTCTCCCCTACGAGCAGTACTTC
>-|TRBV30|TRBJ1-6|-
CAWRRSGNSPLHF
TGTGCCTGGAGAAGGTCTGGTAATTCACCCCTCCACTTT
>few|TRBV7-6|TRBJ1-5|-
CASSSDSYQPQHF
TGTGCCAGCAGCTCGGACAGTTATCAGCCCCAGCATTTT
>-|TRBV11-2|TRBJ2-4|TRBD2
CASSSIAGGPDIQYF
TGTGCCAGCAGCTCCATAGCGGGGGGCCCAGACATTCAGTACTTC
>-|TRBV28|TRBJ2-3|-
CASLGKGVTDTQYF
TGTGCCAGCCTTGGTAAAGGGGTCACAGATACGCAGTATTTT
>-|TRBV9|TRBJ2-7|-
CASSVGLVSYEQYF
TGTGCCAGCAGCGTAGGGTTAGTTTCCTACGAGCAGTACTTC
>-|TRBV19|TRBJ1-2|TRBD1
CASSMDRDYGYTF
TGTGCCAGTAGTATGGACAGGGACTATGGCTACACCTTC
>-|TRBV10-2|TRBJ2-2|-
CAASDRANTGELFF
TGCGCCGCCTCAGATCGGGCGAACACCGGGGAGCTGTTTTTT
>-|TRBV6-1|TRBJ1-2|TRBD1
CASSERTGGLDYGYTF
TGTGCCAGCAGTGAAAGGACAGGGGGTCTTGACTATGGCTACACCTTC
>-|TRBV7-2|TRBJ2-7|TRBD1
CASRGTGRREQYF
TGTGCCAGCAGGGGGACAGGTCGTAGGGAGCAGTACTTC
>few|TRBV6-1|TRBJ1-6|-
CASSEGDGHSPLHF
TGTGCCAGCAGTGAGGGAGACGGGCATTCACCCCTCCACTTT
>-|TRBV4-1|TRBJ1-5|-
CASSQVLQELSNQPQHF
TGCGCCAGCAGCCAAGTGCTACAGGAATTAAGCAATCAGCCCCAGCATTTT
>-|TRBV4-2|TRBJ2-1|-
CASSQGSEQFF
TGTGCCAGCAGCCAAGGGTCTGAGCAGTTCTTC
>-|TRBV5-6|TRBJ2-1|-
CASSFLQGSQFF
TGTGCCAGCAGCTTCTTGCAGGGCTCGCAGTTCTTC
>-|TRBV6-4|TRBJ2-6|TRBD1
CASSRTGGRGANVLTF
TGTGCCAGCAGTCGAACAGGGGGCCGGGGGGCCAACGTCCTGACTTTC
>-|TRBV15|TRBJ2-2|-
CATSREAGVAGELFF
TGTGCCACCAGCAGAGAAGCAGGGGTTGCCGGGGAGCTGTTTTTT
>-|TRBV27|TRBJ2-5|TRBD2
CASKGVEGGPLETQYF
TGTGCCAGCAAAGGCGTGGAGGGAGGGCCCTTAGAGACCCAGTACTTC
>-|TRBV4-1|TRBJ1-6|-
CASSQAARSRQGGNSPLHF
TGCGCCAGCAGCCAAGCAGCCAGGAGCCGGCAGGGTGGGAATTCACCCCTCCACTTT
>-|TRBV7-9|TRBJ2-3|-
CASSLVRAGDTQYF
TGTGCCAGCAGCTTAGTACGGGCCGGAGATACGCAGTATTTT
>-|TRBV2|TRBJ2-7|-
CASSKDRQSSYEQYF
TGTGCCAGCAGTAAAGACAGACAAAGCTCCTACGAGCAGTACTTC
>-|TRBV5-4|TRBJ2-7|-
CASNKGESSYEQYF
TGTGCCAGCAATAAAGGGGAATCCTCCTACGAGCAGTACTTC
>-|TRBV5-5|TRBJ1-5|-
CASSLGQAANQPQHF
TGTGCCAGCAGCTTGGGACAGGCAGCCAATCAGCCCCAGCATTTT
>-|TRBV11-1|TRBJ2-5|TRBD1
CASSHSSGTVQETQYF
TGTGCCAGCAGCCACTCCTCCGGGACAGTACAAGAGACCCAGTACTTC
>once|TRBV20-1|TRBJ2-1|-
CSVQFFDEQFF
TGCAGTGTCCAGTTTTTCGATGAGCAGTTCTTC
>-|TRBV5-5|TRBJ1-5|-
CASSLEDSRARPQHF
TGTGCCAGCAGCTTGGAGGACAGCCGCGCAAGGCCCCAGCATTTT
>-|TRBV28|TRBJ1-5|-
CASNPGWDQPQHF
TGTGCCAGCAACCCAGGGTGGGATCAGCCCCAGCATTTT
>-|TRBV28|TRBJ1-1|-
CASSFLGPTEAFF
TGTGCCAGCAGTTTCCTCGGGCCCACTGAAGCTTTCTTT
>-|TRBV2|TRBJ1-1|-
CASRLTGRPEAFF
TGTGCCAGCAGATTGACGGGACGCCCTGAAGCTTTCTTT
>-|TRBV5-1|TRBJ2-7|-
CASSFQISSYEQYF
TGCGCCAGCAGCTTCCAGATAAGCTCCTACGAGCAGTACTTC
>-|TRBV6-5|TRBJ1-2|-
CASSYFSPNYGYTF
TGTGCCAGCAGTTACTTTTCCCCTAACTATGGCTACACCTTC
>-|TRBV5-1|TRBJ1-2|TRBD1
CASSETGNYGYTF
TGCGCCAGCAGCGAGACAGGGAACTATGGCTACACCTTC
>few|TRBV7-8|TRBJ1-6|TRBD1
CASSQRGQAAFSPLHF
TGTGCCAGCAGCCAACGAGGACAGGCCGCTTTCTCACCCCTCCACTTT
>-|TRBV28|TRBJ1-2|-
CASKESPNYGYTF
TGTGCCAGCAAGGAGTCTCCTAACTATGGCTACACCTTC
>-|TRBV6-5|TRBJ2-7|-
CASMKPGAYEQYF
TGTGCCAGCATGAAACCTGGGGCCTACGAGCAGTACTTC
>-|TRBV18|TRBJ2-3|-
CASSQRTDTQYF
TGTGCCAGCTCACAGCGCACAGATACGCAGTATTTT